The 27 T cell receptor beta chains presented below share a single source sample, sequenced in a study of Ad26.COV2.S vaccination and SARS-CoV-2 variants (dated by TCRdb to the early 2020s). This specimen's treatment or condition label, per the study, means: 19 received Ad26.COV2.S at low or high dose, single or two shots; several received placebo; per-sample allocation not given. Repertoires of vaccine and placebo recipients were sequenced from samples collected on day 63 after the first injection. To prepare the library, the immunoSEQ multiplex PCR assay was applied. Not all clones reach the TCRdb copy of this immuneACCESS table, which keeps in-frame sequences only. Checked studies attribute under half of the gap to unresolved V genes and leave the rest unexplained. In all, the sample holds about 320,000 clones, and just over 85% of those were seen once. The ten top clones hold less than 2% of the sample.

The material sequenced was peripheral blood, taken in a trial of Ad26.COV2.S vaccine versus placebo. The receptors stem from a person between 18 and 65 years old who received the Ad26.COV2.S COVID-19 vaccine or a placebo.

This chain links TRBV4-1 with TRBJ1-2, with D uncertain. Germline V lookup: CDR1 MGHRA, CDR2 YSYEKL. This CDR3 is 15 amino acids long. The V end was cut by 0 bases, the J end by 7 bases, with 15 bases between. CDR3 in DNA: TGCGCCAGCAGCCAAGATGGTCTGCGAGGAGGTGGCTACACCTTC. This gives the protein CASSQDGLRGGGYTF.

In its sample, this clone was seen once. The chain couples TRBV19 to TRBJ2-1; either TRBD1 or TRBD2 may supply D (5 bases each). V lost 3 bases and J 6 bases, leaving 15 bases between the germline ends. This CDR3 has 15 residues. Germline V CDR1 and CDR2: LNHDA, SQIVND (reference sequence). CDR3 in amino acids: CASSIKGTIPNEQFF. In DNA form, the CDR3 reads TGTGCCAGTAGTATTAAGGGGACCATCCCCAATGAGCAGTTCTTC.

The genes are TRBV24-1 and TRBJ2-1, with 7 bases fitting TRBD2. From germline, CDR1 is KGHDR and CDR2 SFDVKD. CDR3 length equals 15 residues. The V segment lost 2 bases and the J segment 6 bases; nucleotides outside the gene matches: 6. The CDR3 here is CATSDSAGSVNEQFF. The CDR3 nucleotides are TGTGCCACCAGTGATTCAGCGGGGTCGGTCAATGAGCAGTTCTTC.

The chain recombines TRBV6-1 with TRBJ1-5; TRBD1 is a possible D gene (6 bases). Germline CDR1 MNHNS, CDR2 SASEGT. The CDR3 has 16 amino acids. Between the trimmed V and J ends, which lost 3 bases and 5 bases, there was a span of 17 bases. CDR3: CASSDRGRGPDQPQHF. The CDR3 DNA sequence: TGTGCCAGCAGTGATAGGGGGAGGGGCCCTGATCAGCCCCAGCATTTT.

This chain links TRBV11-3 with TRBJ2-5; D is perhaps TRBD2 (5 bases). CDR3 length: 16 amino acids. Germline V gene lookup returns CDR1 SGHNT and CDR2 YENEEA. V was pared by 1 base and J by 5 bases, with 17 bases between. As DNA, the CDR3 is TGTGCCAGCAGCTTAGGCCACCAGCGGCTTGGGGAGACCCAGTACTTC. Translated, it gives CASSLGHQRLGETQYF.

V is TRBV5-4 and J is TRBJ2-7; 10 bases fit TRBD1. Germline V gene sequence: CDR1 SGHNT, CDR2 YYREEE (reference sequence). Trimming took 0 bases from V and 6 from J; bases not matched to a gene: 9. This CDR3 comprises 16 residues. The CDR3 region is CASSLGQGARVGEQYF. The CDR3 bases are TGTGCCAGCAGCTTGGGACAGGGGGCGCGTGTTGGCGAGCAGTACTTC. Drawing the rest from reference TRBV5-4 and TRBJ2-7, the complete variable domain is ETGVTQSPTHLIKTRGQQVTLRCSSQSGHNTVSWYQQALGQGPQFIFQYYREEENGRGNFPPRFSGLQFPNYSSELNVNALELDDSALYLCASSLGQGARVGEQYFGPGTRLTVT.

This chain joins TRBV10-1 and TRBJ2-3; TRBD2 agrees at 9 bases. CDR1 is WNHNN and CDR2 is SYGVQD in the germline V gene (reference sequence). The CDR3 extends over 13 amino acids. The junction had 2 bases not matched to a gene; V was cut back by 6 bases and J by 4 bases. Here the CDR3 reads CASSRTSADTQYF. DNA for the CDR3: TGCGCCAGCAGCAGGACTAGCGCAGATACGCAGTATTTT.

The gene calls are TRBV3-1 (or the pseudogene TRBV3-2) and TRBJ1-2; D not certain. Germline loops: CDR1 LGHDT, CDR2 YNNKEL (reference sequence). This CDR3 has 16 residues. The V gene lost 4 bases and the J gene lost 7 bases, with 22 bases spanning the gap. The CDR3 spells CASSLLRAVRYSGYTF. In nucleotides, the CDR3 is TGTGCCAGCAGCCTACTGAGGGCCGTCCGTTACTCTGGCTACACCTTC.

This chain connects TRBV5-1 to TRBJ1-1; D gene ambiguous. CDR3 length: 15 amino acids. V was trimmed by 2 bases and J by 2 bases, leaving 13 bases between them. Germline CDR1 SGHRS, CDR2 YFSETQ. The CDR3 protein is CASSLTYGFNTEAFF. In nucleotides, the CDR3 is TGCGCCAGCAGCTTAACCTATGGATTCAACACTGAAGCTTTCTTT. Filled out from reference TRBV5-1 and TRBJ1-1, the complete variable domain reads KAGVTQTPRYLIKTRGQQVTLSCSPISGHRSVSWYQQTPGQGLQFLFEYFSETQRNKGNFPGRFSGRQFSNSRSEMNVSTLELGDSALYLCASSLTYGFNTEAFFGQGTRLTVV.

Concerning this clone itself: The junction departs from the called germline gene at one end, perhaps through a read error. The chain links TRBV18 to TRBJ1-2; 9 bases line up with TRBD1. Germline CDR1 is KGHSH and CDR2 is LQKENI. The CDR3 contains 14 residues. For the CDR3, the DNA is TGTGCCAGCTCGCCACGGACAGGGGATTATGGCTACACCTTC. Protein product: CASSPRTGDYGYTF.

This chain uses TRBV19 with TRBJ2-5; 7 bases fit TRBD2. V was pared by 10 bases and J by 4 bases, with 9 bases of the junction left unmatched. The CDR3 runs to 13 residues. Germline CDR1 and CDR2: LNHDA and SQIVND (reference sequence). The CDR3 region has the DNA TGTGCCACCGCCCGGGGGGTCGGAGAGACCCAGTACTTC. As protein: CATARGVGETQYF.

Details on this clone: This sample also contains other DNA sequences that code for the same CDR3. The chain employs TRBV5-1 and TRBJ1-1, with 9 nucleotides matching TRBD1. The germline V gene has CDR1 SGHRS and CDR2 YFSETQ. The CDR3 spans 14 residues. J lost 4 bases, V lost 0 bases, and 1 base had no gene match. The CDR3 coding sequence is TGCGCCAGCAGCTTGGGACAGGGGGGCACTGAAGCTTTCTTT. It specifies CASSLGQGGTEAFF.

The chain recombines TRBV7-6 with TRBJ2-2; TRBD2 agrees at 8 bases. The CDR3 runs 15 residues. Germline V gene sequence: CDR1 SGHVS, CDR2 FNYEAQ. The trim removed 4 bases at V and 6 bases at J, leaving 7 bases unmatched. The CDR3 region has the DNA TGTGCCAGCAGCTGGTCTTCGACTAGCGCCGGGGAGCTGTTTTTT. Translating it yields CASSWSSTSAGELFF.

This clone was seen a single time. The gene calls are TRBV7-2 and TRBJ1-5, with D perhaps TRBD1 (6 bases). V lost 1 base and J 11 bases, leaving 18 bases between the germline ends. Germline assignment: CDR1 SGHTA and CDR2 FQGNSA. There are 15 residues in the CDR3. The CDR3 loop reads CASSLGEARGGSQHF. CDR3 bases: TGTGCCAGCAGCTTAGGAGAGGCGCGAGGGGGATCCCAGCATTTT. Full variable domain (remainder filled in from reference TRBV7-2 and TRBJ1-5): GAGVSQSPSNKVTEKGKDVELRCDPISGHTALYWYRQSLGQGLEFLIYFQGNSAPDKSGLPSDRFSAERTGGSVSTLTIQRTQQEDSAVYLCASSLGEARGGSQHFGDGTRLSIL.

The chain carries TRBV18 and TRBJ1-1; 7 bases match TRBD1. This CDR3 is built from 13 residues. The V and J ends lost 4 bases and 3 bases, in that order; junction bases with no gene match: 2. Germline V CDR1 and CDR2: KGHSH, LQKENI. This chain's CDR3 is CASSLQGDTEAFF. The CDR3 DNA reads as TGTGCCAGCTCACTTCAGGGGGACACTGAAGCTTTCTTT.

This rearrangement joins TRBV27 to TRBJ2-5, with unresolved D. The CDR3 has 11 residues. Germline assignment: CDR1 MNHEY and CDR2 SMNVEV (reference sequence). Trimming shortened V by 2 bases and J by 9 bases, and 7 bases separated the two germline ends. The CDR3 protein is CASSLRGAQYF. CDR3 sequence (DNA): TGTGCCAGCAGTTTAAGAGGTGCCCAGTACTTC.

The V gene is TRBV6-6, the J gene TRBJ1-5; D perhaps matches TRBD1 (6 bases). The CDR3 sequence is 16 residues long. Trimming removed 7 bases from V and 2 bases from J, with 18 bases in between. CDR1 is MNHNY, CDR2 SVGAGI, per germline (reference sequence). CDR3 amino acids: CASTNPGARGNQPQHF. Written as DNA, the CDR3 is TGTGCCAGCACCAACCCAGGGGCGCGTGGCAATCAGCCCCAGCATTTT.

This sequence joins TRBV5-4 and TRBJ1-6; D unclear. CDR3 size: 15 residues. The ends were cut back, 4 bases at V and 8 bases at J, with 16 bases in the middle. The germline gives CDR1 SGHNT, CDR2 YYREEE (reference sequence). This chain's CDR3 is CASSPTPLFYSPLHF. The CDR3, as DNA: TGTGCCAGCAGCCCGACACCCCTTTTTTATTCACCCCTCCACTTT. Supplemented by reference TRBV5-4 and TRBJ1-6, the full variable domain reads ETGVTQSPTHLIKTRGQQVTLRCSSQSGHNTVSWYQQALGQGPQFIFQYYREEENGRGNFPPRFSGLQFPNYSSELNVNALELDDSALYLCASSPTPLFYSPLHFGNGTRLTVT.

The chain combines TRBV2 with TRBJ2-5, with TRBD2 identical over 10 bases. CDR1 is SNHLY and CDR2 is FYNNEI in the germline V gene. Unmatched junction bases numbered 11, after V lost 5 bases and J lost 5 bases. This CDR3 spans 16 amino acids. The CDR3 nucleotides are TGTGCCAGCAGTCCCACGACCGGGACTAGCGACGAGACCCAGTACTTC. Its protein is CASSPTTGTSDETQYF.

The chain carries TRBV10-3 and TRBJ2-7; 9 positions match TRBD1. Per the germline V gene, CDR1 is ENHRY and CDR2 is SYGVKD. V lost 2 bases, J lost 4 bases, and 6 bases stayed unmatched. The CDR3 runs to 15 residues. The CDR3 loop reads CAISEPGTGSYEQYF. The DNA for the CDR3 is TGTGCCATCAGTGAGCCCGGGACAGGGTCTTACGAGCAGTACTTC.

V gene TRBV5-1 combines with J gene TRBJ1-6; D ambiguous. Trimming took off 4 bases at V and 0 bases at J, with 14 bases between the two ends. The CDR3 totals 17 residues. The germline gives CDR1 SGHRS, CDR2 YFSETQ. The CDR3 coding sequence is TGCGCCAGCAGCAACGACCCTTTCAGCTCCTATAATTCACCCCTCCACTTT. It is translated as CASSNDPFSSYNSPLHF.

This clone was observed a few times. The rearrangement joins TRBV19 to TRBJ1-5; D is unclear. Germline CDR1 reads LNHDA; CDR2 reads SQIVND (reference sequence). V was trimmed by 0 bases and J by 9 bases, leaving 12 bases between them. The CDR3 consists of 14 residues. CDR3 DNA sequence: TGTGCCAGTAGTATAGATGCGCCCCAATGGCCCCAGCATTTT. Amino acid sequence: CASSIDAPQWPQHF. The full variable domain, with the rest looked up from reference TRBV19 and TRBJ1-5, is DGGITQSPKYLFRKEGQNVTLSCEQNLNHDAMYWYRQDPGQGLRLIYYSQIVNDFQKGDIAEGYSVSREKKESFPLTVTSAQKNPTAFYLCASSIDAPQWPQHFGDGTRLSIL.

V gene TRBV5-6 combines with J gene TRBJ1-1, with D unclear. V was trimmed by 2 bases and J by 0 bases, leaving 11 bases between them. Germline CDR1 reads SGHDT; CDR2 reads YYEEEE. This CDR3 spans 15 amino acids. As DNA, the CDR3 is TGTGCCAGCAGCTTCCGGGGAACACTGAACACTGAAGCTTTCTTT. This encodes CASSFRGTLNTEAFF.

The chain joins TRBV5-4 to TRBJ2-1, with TRBD2 identical over 10 bases. J gave up 5 bases and V 0 bases, and 2 bases lay outside the gene matches. The length of the CDR3 is 15 residues. Germline values: CDR1 SGHNT, CDR2 YYREEE (reference sequence). CDR3 region: CASSLVAGGNNEQFF. CDR3 coding DNA: TGTGCCAGCAGCTTGGTAGCGGGGGGTAACAATGAGCAGTTCTTC.

This clone was observed a handful of times. V gene TRBV11-2 combines with J gene TRBJ1-5; unclear D gene. Germline-derived CDR1 and CDR2 are SGHAT and FQNNGV. This CDR3 comprises 15 residues. V lost 0 bases and J 4 bases, leaving 10 bases between the germline ends. The CDR3 here is CASSLDSAKNQPQHF. The CDR3, as DNA: TGTGCCAGCAGCTTAGACTCCGCGAAAAATCAGCCCCAGCATTTT.

This clone was recorded a few times. This chain links TRBV5-1 with TRBJ1-1; D gene unclear. The CDR3 is made up of 12 amino acids. Trimming shortened V by 4 bases and J by 4 bases, and 8 bases separated the two germline ends. In germline, CDR1 is SGHRS, CDR2 YFSETQ. This CDR3 reads CASSGEITEAFF. CDR3 bases: TGCGCCAGCAGCGGTGAGATCACTGAAGCTTTCTTT.

This clone appeared a single time. The chain employs TRBV19 and TRBJ2-3; TRBD1 matches 7 bases. The CDR3 extends over 14 amino acids. Germline assignment: CDR1 LNHDA and CDR2 SQIVND (reference sequence). V was clipped by 6 bases and J by 1 base; unmatched bases: 4. Here the CDR3 reads CASSRDSGTDTQYF. The CDR3 DNA follows: TGTGCCAGTAGCCGGGACAGTGGCACAGATACGCAGTATTTT.